The rows below give T cell receptor beta chains drawn from one sample of a study of control samples from healthy donors and cancer patients. The protocol was immunoSEQ multiplex PCR, while the TCRdb copy is restricted to in-frame clones and leaves out a portion. Of 200,000 or so clones listed, approximately 90% are singletons. Sequencing input: blood. Source of these receptors: a man aged 25-45 years in good health. CDR3s include the opening cysteine and the closing phenylalanine or tryptophan. D genes are given only for firm matches. Where a row states a size, it is once, few, many or the class of an expanded clone; other rows omit it.

cdr3_aa | cdr3_nt | j_call | v_call | d_call | clone_size
CASSEVEAGGQYNEQFF | TGTGCCAGCAGTGAAGTCGAAGCGGGGGGGCAGTACAATGAGCAGTTCTTC | TRBJ2-1 | TRBV2 | TRBD2 | NA
CASSQDPGLALEQFF | TGTGCCAGCAGCCAAGATCCGGGACTAGCCCTTGAGCAGTTCTTC | TRBJ2-1 | TRBV3-1/TRBV3-2 | TRBD2 | NA
CASTQGPLTGELFF | TGTGCCAGCACCCAGGGGCCCCTCACCGGGGAGCTGTTTTTT | TRBJ2-2 | TRBV6-5 | NA | once
CASSTRQTGRGYGYTF | TGTGCCAGCAGCACCCGACAGACGGGAAGGGGCTATGGCTACACCTTC | TRBJ1-2 | TRBV5-8 | NA | NA
CASSPSGVGTYEQYF | TGTGCCAGCAGCCCCAGTGGGGTGGGGACCTACGAGCAGTACTTC | TRBJ2-7 | TRBV13 | NA | NA
CASSLGGYNTEAFF | TGTGCCAGCAGTTTGGGAGGATACAACACTGAAGCTTTCTTT | TRBJ1-1 | TRBV28 | NA | NA
CASSKEEGYGYTF | TGTGCCAGTAGTAAAGAGGAGGGGTATGGCTACACCTTC | TRBJ1-2 | TRBV19 | NA | NA
CASSADRGILNTEAFF | TGTGCCAGCTCAGCTGACCGGGGGATATTGAACACTGAAGCTTTCTTT | TRBJ1-1 | TRBV18 | NA | NA
CASSYYSGIFYNEQFF | TGTGCCAGCAGCTACTACTCCGGGATCTTCTACAATGAGCAGTTCTTC | TRBJ2-1 | TRBV7-8 | NA | NA
CASNPWTSGSYNEQFF | TGTGCCAGCAATCCCTGGACTAGCGGCAGTTACAATGAGCAGTTCTTC | TRBJ2-1 | TRBV2 | TRBD2 | NA
CASSQEGGPYNQPQHF | TGTGCCAGCAGCCAAGAGGGGGGGCCGTACAATCAGCCCCAGCATTTT | TRBJ1-5 | TRBV3-1/TRBV3-2 | NA | NA
CASSLGAGGHYGYTF | TGCGCCAGCAGCTTGGGGGCAGGGGGCCACTATGGCTACACCTTC | TRBJ1-2 | TRBV5-1 | TRBD1 | NA
CASSSGDVDTGELFF | TGTGCCAGCAGTAGCGGGGACGTGGACACCGGGGAGCTGTTTTTT | TRBJ2-2 | TRBV6-4 | TRBD2 | NA
CASSSGPGLAGGREQFF | TGTGCCAGCAGCTCTGGGCCGGGACTAGCGGGGGGTCGTGAGCAGTTCTTC | TRBJ2-1 | TRBV7-6 | TRBD2 | NA
CASSPPGVEQYF | TGTGCCAGCAGCCCTCCGGGGGTCGAGCAGTACTTC | TRBJ2-7 | TRBV7-2 | NA | NA
CASSVGDRFYEQYF | TGTGCCAGCAGTGTGGGGGACAGGTTCTACGAGCAGTACTTC | TRBJ2-7 | TRBV2 | TRBD1 | NA
CAIRADRNTEAFF | TGTGCCATCAGGGCCGACAGGAACACTGAAGCTTTCTTT | TRBJ1-1 | TRBV10-3 | NA | NA
CASSKDRAPYYGYTF | TGTGCCAGCAGTAAGGACAGGGCTCCCTACTATGGCTACACCTTC | TRBJ1-2 | TRBV27 | TRBD1 | NA